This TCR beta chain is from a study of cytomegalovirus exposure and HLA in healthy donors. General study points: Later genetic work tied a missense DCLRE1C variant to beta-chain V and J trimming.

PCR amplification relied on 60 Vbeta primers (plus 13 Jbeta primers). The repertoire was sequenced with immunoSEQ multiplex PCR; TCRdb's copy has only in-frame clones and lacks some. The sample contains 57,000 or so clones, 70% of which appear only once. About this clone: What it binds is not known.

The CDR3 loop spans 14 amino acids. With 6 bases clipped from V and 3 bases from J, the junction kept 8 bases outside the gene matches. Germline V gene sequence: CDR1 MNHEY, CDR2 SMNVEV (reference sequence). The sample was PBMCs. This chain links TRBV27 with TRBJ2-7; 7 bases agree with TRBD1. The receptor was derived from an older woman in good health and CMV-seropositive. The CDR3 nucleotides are TGTGCCAGCAGCCCGACAGGGACCCTCTACGAGCAGTACTTC. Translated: CASSPTGTLYEQYF.